The TCR beta chain described here comes from a study of T-cell reconstitution after alpha-beta-depleted transplantation in children. Overall study results and limits: Reportedly, only several hundred clones from non-depleted graft cells drove alpha-beta T-cell counts at about two months.

Library preparation (for TCRbeta) was performed with unique molecular identifiers. One entry per CDR3 protein results from TCRdb running MiXCR on the PCR reads. The repertoire holds about 980,000 distinct CDR3 sequences, with about 31% as singletons. This CDR3 contains 14 residues. The germline gives CDR1 SGHTA, CDR2 FQGNSA. The V gene lost 3 bases and the J gene lost 6 bases, with 12 bases spanning the gap. On this clonotype: Its antigen is still unknown.

The receptor comes from a boy in the first two years of life who had a stem cell transplant for SCID, so the T cells may come from the graft donor. This chain connects TRBV7-2 to TRBJ2-1; a weak D match, TRBD1 (6 bases). The material sequenced was PBMCs, mostly from graft donor cells, taken 360 days after TCRalphabeta/CD19-depleted stem cell transplant. The CDR3 sequence is CASSFAGDINEQFF. DNA of the CDR3: TGTGCCAGCAGCTTCGCCGGGGACATCAATGAGCAGTTCTTC.